The 3 T cell receptor beta chains in this list originate from one sample, sequenced in a study of T cell responses to AZD1222 COVID-19 vaccine (dated by TCRdb to 2020 to 2022). The time point label for this specimen denotes: baseline before first vaccination. In the paper's terms, the treatment or condition label means: meningococcal conjugate vaccine given as trial control. The library relied on the immunoSEQ multiplex PCR assay. Not all clones reach the TCRdb copy of this immuneACCESS table, which keeps in-frame sequences only. Checked studies attribute under half of the gap to unresolved V genes and leave the rest unexplained. This sample holds fewer than 250,000 clones; roughly 91% were observed only once. The leading ten clones occupy more than 0.8% of the sample. The sequencing here drew on peripheral blood, taken on day 0 of MenACWY control vaccination. These receptors were obtained from an adult in good health.

The J gene is TRBJ1-5, the V gene TRBV6-2 or TRBV6-3; no definite D call. Germline V gene lookup returns CDR1 MNHEY and CDR2 SVGEGT. CDR3 length: 15 amino acids. Trimming shortened V by 4 bases and J by 7 bases, and 17 bases separated the two germline ends. CDR3 protein: CASSWTGGVVQPQHF. In DNA form, the CDR3 reads TGTGCCAGCAGTTGGACCGGCGGGGTTGTGCAGCCCCAGCATTTT.

This chain joins TRBV19 and TRBJ2-1; 8 bases are a match to TRBD2. This CDR3 comprises 16 residues. Germline V gene lookup returns CDR1 LNHDA and CDR2 SQIVND (reference sequence). V lost 0 bases, J lost 6 bases, and 7 bases stayed unmatched. This CDR3 is CASSIDPSGGVNEQFF. The CDR3 nucleotides read TGTGCCAGTAGTATAGATCCCAGCGGGGGTGTCAATGAGCAGTTCTTC.

This clone was observed once. The genes are TRBV3-1 (or the pseudogene TRBV3-2) and TRBJ1-3; possibly TRBD1 for D (5 bases). Germline-derived CDR1 and CDR2 are LGHDT and YNNKEL (reference sequence). This CDR3 comprises 14 residues. Trimming took 5 bases from V and 4 from J, leaving 12 bases between them. The CDR3 loop is CASSSSTVGNTIYF. CDR3 DNA sequence: TGTGCCAGCAGCTCCTCGACAGTAGGAAACACCATATATTTT.